One and the same sample provided the 25 T cell receptor beta chains below, sequenced in a study of OX40 agonist ivuxolimab in advanced cancers. Generated by immunoSEQ multiplex PCR, the TCRdb table keeps only in-frame clones and is missing some. The sample has around 20,000 clones, around 86% seen once; the top ten hold just over 20%. Sample: CD4+ or CD8+ T cells sorted from blood, taken in a trial of the OX40 agonist ivuxolimab. These receptors came from an adult with an advanced solid tumor such as melanoma, head and neck, liver or kidney cancer.

This clone was seen only once. This chain uses TRBV7-3 with TRBJ2-1, with 11 bases matching TRBD2. This CDR3 has 16 residues. V lost 4 bases, J lost 3 bases, and 5 bases stayed unmatched. The germline CDR1 and CDR2 sequences are SGHTA and FQGTGA. Here the CDR3 DNA reads TGTGCCAGCAGCTCCCCACTAGCGGGAGACTACAATGAGCAGTTCTTC. Protein product: CASSSPLAGDYNEQFF.

The chain employs TRBV7-2 and TRBJ2-1; D ambiguous. The CDR3 spans 13 residues. V dropped 1 base and J dropped 6 bases, with 7 bases sitting between them. Germline lookup yields CDR1 SGHTA and CDR2 FQGNSA. The CDR3 sequence is CASSLEQSNEQFF. The CDR3 coding sequence is TGTGCCAGCAGCTTAGAACAGAGCAATGAGCAGTTCTTC.

This chain uses TRBV5-8 with TRBJ1-2; 7 nucleotides align to TRBD1. The V segment lost 3 bases and the J segment 3 bases; nucleotides outside the gene matches: 8. Germline assignment: CDR1 SGHTS and CDR2 YDEGEE. This CDR3 comprises 15 residues. CDR3 in DNA: TGTGCCAGCAGCTATACCGGGACAGCTCACTATGGCTACACCTTC. It translates to CASSYTGTAHYGYTF.

This chain joins TRBV6-5 and TRBJ2-7; D call uncertain. Per the germline V gene, CDR1 is MNHEY and CDR2 is SVGAGI. The CDR3 is 13 amino acids. Between the trimmed V and J ends, which lost 5 bases and 3 bases, there was a span of 11 bases. The CDR3, as DNA: TGTGCCAGCAGTCCATCCCCGGTCTACGAGCAGTACTTC. This gives the protein CASSPSPVYEQYF.

The V gene is TRBV6-6, the J gene TRBJ2-7; 9 positions match TRBD1. Germline CDR1 reads MNHNY; CDR2 reads SVGAGI (reference sequence). V trimming: 6 bases; J trimming: 1 base; junction bases outside the gene matches: 4. The CDR3 has 14 residues. This chain's CDR3 is CASRDRGVSYEQYF. In DNA form, the CDR3 reads TGTGCCAGCAGGGACAGGGGCGTTTCCTACGAGCAGTACTTC.

The J gene is TRBJ2-3, the V gene TRBV9; D possibly matches TRBD1 or TRBD2 (5 bases each). Looked up from germline, CDR1 is SGDLS and CDR2 is YYNGEE. Trimming cost V 4 bases and J 2 bases, with 14 bases left between them. The CDR3 runs to 15 residues. CDR3 DNA sequence: TGTGCCAGCAGCCCGCCCGGGACCACCACAGATACGCAGTATTTT. Translated: CASSPPGTTTDTQYF.

The gene calls are TRBV10-3 and TRBJ2-7; no reliable D call. This CDR3 is 13 amino acids long. CDR1 is ENHRY and CDR2 is SYGVKD in the germline V gene. V was clipped by 0 bases and J by 1 base, with 4 bases between them. CDR3 DNA: TGTGCCATCAGTGAGTCTATTTCCTACGAGCAGTACTTC. Amino acids: CAISESISYEQYF.

In its sample, this clone was seen a few times. CDR3 in DNA: TGTGCCATCAGTGATGGGACAGGGGACTTCGAGCAGTACTTC. Translated: CAISDGTGDFEQYF. The chain has TRBV10-3 and TRBJ2-7; 10 bases map to TRBD1. CDR1 and CDR2 (germline): ENHRY, SYGVKD. The CDR3 covers 14 residues. V gave up 3 bases and J gave up 6 bases; unmatched junction bases: 5.

This clone was observed a few times. CDR3 in DNA: TGTGCCAGCAGTCCCGGGACTAGCGACTACAATGAGCAGTTCTTC. It translates to CASSPGTSDYNEQFF. V usage is TRBV6-4 and J usage is TRBJ2-1; 10 bases map to TRBD2. The CDR3 extends over 15 amino acids. Germline CDR1 and CDR2: MRHNA and SNTAGT. The J segment lost 3 bases and the V segment lost 5 bases, leaving 4 bases of the junction unmatched.

V usage is TRBV5-5 and J usage is TRBJ1-1; 7 positions agree with TRBD1. With 2 bases clipped from V and 0 bases from J, the junction kept 1 base outside the gene matches. Germline CDR1 and CDR2: SGHKS and YYEKEE (reference sequence). CDR3 length equals 14 residues. The CDR3: CASSFRGMNTEAFF. The CDR3 coding sequence is TGTGCCAGCAGCTTCAGGGGGATGAACACTGAAGCTTTCTTT.

CDR3 in amino acids: CASSRGINEKLFF. CDR3 nucleotides: TGTGCCAGCAGTCGGGGGATTAATGAAAAACTGTTTTTT. The rearrangement uses TRBV28 and TRBJ1-4; perhaps TRBD1 as D (5 bases). The CDR3 runs 13 residues. Per germline, CDR1 MDHEN and CDR2 SYDVKM. V was cut by 5 bases and J by 4 bases, with 8 bases left in between.

The chain is built from TRBV30 and TRBJ2-1; 11 positions agree with TRBD2. CDR1 and CDR2 (germline): GTSNPN, SVGIG (reference sequence). Trimming removed 0 bases from V and 2 bases from J; junction bases left unmatched: 0. This CDR3 has 15 residues. In DNA form, the CDR3 reads TGTGCCTGGAGTGTGGGACTAGCGGCCTACAATGAGCAGTTCTTC. Its translation: CAWSVGLAAYNEQFF.

CDR3 residues: CASSARSGTGTYEQYF. The CDR3 coding sequence is TGTGCCAGCAGCGCTCGATCCGGGACAGGGACCTACGAGCAGTACTTC. The rearrangement uses TRBV7-9 and TRBJ2-7; TRBD1 matches at 9 bases. Trimming took 5 bases from V and 2 from J; bases not matched to a gene: 10. The CDR3 sequence is 16 residues long. Germline V gives CDR1 SEHNR, CDR2 FQNEAQ (reference sequence). Full variable domain (remainder filled in from reference TRBV7-9 and TRBJ2-7): DTGVSQNPRHKITKRGQNVTFRCDPISEHNRLYWYRQTLGQGPEFLTYFQNEAQLEKSRLLSDRFSAERPKGSFSTLEIQRTEQGDSAMYLCASSARSGTGTYEQYFGPGTRLTVT.

Here the CDR3 DNA reads TGTGCCAGCAGCTTACACAGCAACACAGATACGCAGTATTTT. This codes for CASSLHSNTDTQYF. The gene calls are TRBV5-4 and TRBJ2-3, with D unresolved. The CDR3 extends over 14 amino acids. Germline CDR1 is SGHNT and CDR2 is YYREEE (reference sequence). Trimming pared 2 bases from V and 2 bases from J, leaving 9 bases between.

Concerning this clone itself: Other DNA sequences within the sample encode an identical CDR3. V is TRBV5-1 and J is TRBJ2-1; 8 nucleotides align to TRBD2. Germline V gene lookup returns CDR1 SGHRS and CDR2 YFSETQ. This CDR3 comprises 15 residues. The trim removed 1 base at V and 5 bases at J, leaving 5 bases unmatched. Here the CDR3 DNA reads TGCGCCAGCAGCTTGTGGCGGGGGGCCAACAATGAGCAGTTCTTC. It encodes CASSLWRGANNEQFF.

J is TRBJ2-3 and V is TRBV29-1; D is uncertain. This CDR3 spans 10 amino acids. Trimming stripped 4 bases from V and 5 bases from J, with 4 bases between. From germline, CDR1 is SQVTM and CDR2 ANQGSEA. DNA for the CDR3: TGCAGCGTTGGCCAAGATACGCAGTATTTT. This gives the protein CSVGQDTQYF.

This clone has only a few counts. The genes are TRBV9 and TRBJ2-7; 9 nucleotides line up with TRBD1. The V and J ends lost 4 bases and 0 bases, in that order; junction bases with no gene match: 8. The CDR3 contains 16 residues. Germline V CDR1 and CDR2: SGDLS, YYNGEE. The CDR3 here is CASSPRQGESSYEQYF. DNA for the CDR3: TGTGCCAGCAGCCCCCGACAGGGGGAGAGCTCCTACGAGCAGTACTTC.

This clone was seen more than once but under ten times. One junction end disagrees with the germline gene, perhaps due to a read error. J is TRBJ1-3 and V is TRBV28; D uncertain. This CDR3 comprises 10 residues. Germline V CDR1 and CDR2: MDHEN, SYDVKM. The CDR3 protein is CASSGEGFCF. DNA of the CDR3: TGTGCCAGCAGCGGGGAGGGATTTTGTTTT.

The V and J genes are TRBV9 and TRBJ2-6; possible D gene TRBD2, 5 bases. This CDR3 contains 17 residues. V shed 0 bases and J shed 2 bases, with 12 bases lying between them. Germline V CDR1 and CDR2: SGDLS, YYNGEE. The CDR3 bases are TGTGCCAGCAGCGTAGCGGTAAGAGGGCCTGGGGCCAACGTCCTGACTTTC. It encodes CASSVAVRGPGANVLTF.

This chain's CDR3 is CATSTVGGETQYF. CDR3 coding DNA: TGTGCCACCAGCACTGTGGGGGGGGAGACCCAGTACTTC. The rearrangement uses TRBV15 and TRBJ2-5; 7 positions match TRBD2. With 4 bases clipped from V and 5 bases from J, the junction kept 4 bases outside the gene matches. The CDR3 sequence is 13 residues long. The germline CDR1 and CDR2 sequences are LNHNV and YYDKDF (reference sequence).

In its sample, this clone was seen once. V gene TRBV25-1 combines with J gene TRBJ1-1; D is uncertain. The V end lost 5 bases, the J end lost 1 base, and 8 bases lay between the germline ends. Germline CDR1 MGHDK, CDR2 SYGVNS. CDR3 length equals 13 residues. This CDR3 reads CASSPQQNTEAFF. Written as DNA, the CDR3 is TGTGCCAGCAGTCCACAACAGAACACTGAAGCTTTCTTT.

The CDR3 DNA sequence: TGTGCCAGCAGCTTAGTTGGACAGGGAGGGGAAGAGACCCAGTACTTC. Translated: CASSLVGQGGEETQYF. V usage is TRBV11-2 and J usage is TRBJ2-5; D is possibly TRBD1 (8 bases). Trimming cost V 1 base and J 3 bases, with 15 bases left between them. The CDR3 length is 16 residues. From germline, CDR1 is SGHAT and CDR2 FQNNGV. Looking up the rest from reference TRBV11-2 and TRBJ2-5 gives the full variable domain: EAGVAQSPRYKIIEKRQSVAFWCNPISGHATLYWYQQILGQGPKLLIQFQNNGVVDDSQLPKDRFSAERLKGVDSTLKIQPAKLEDSAVYLCASSLVGQGGEETQYFGPGTRLLVL.

The CDR3, as DNA: TGTGCCAGCAGCGGGCCTCTGGGGGGGTACACAGATACGCAGTATTTT. Protein: CASSGPLGGYTDTQYF. The gene calls are TRBV9 and TRBJ2-3; 7 nucleotides agree with TRBD2. V shed 3 bases, J shed 2 bases, and the junction held 9 bases outside the gene matches. The germline gives CDR1 SGDLS, CDR2 YYNGEE. CDR3 length: 16 amino acids.

The sample holds one count of this clone. The chain has TRBV28 and TRBJ2-1, with a tentative D call TRBD1 (5 bases). Germline loops: CDR1 MDHEN, CDR2 SYDVKM. The V end lost 7 bases, the J end lost 6 bases, and 16 bases lay between the germline ends. This CDR3 is 14 amino acids long. CDR3 protein: CASTSRPGRNEQFF. Written as DNA, the CDR3 is TGTGCCAGCACCTCGCGGCCAGGGCGCAATGAGCAGTTCTTC.

The gene calls are TRBV6-1 and TRBJ1-5, with 8 bases identical to TRBD1. Trimming removed 6 bases from V and 6 bases from J; junction bases left unmatched: 10. The CDR3 consists of 15 residues. The germline V gene encodes CDR1 MNHNS and CDR2 SASEGT. The CDR3 region has the DNA TGTGCCAGCAGCTCTACAGGGGGGCACGGTCAGCCCCAGCATTTT. Amino acid sequence: CASSSTGGHGQPQHF.